The 22 T cell receptor beta chains listed next were all sequenced from one sample in a study of T cells in Graves' hyperthyroidism and ophthalmopathy. Researchers amplified the TCR beta CDR3 regions from RNA transcripts. The primer set for the first-round RT-PCR of the TCR CDR3 was HTBI. TCRdb re-derived calls from the multiplex PCR reads in MiXCR, one entry per CDR3 protein. In the table there are around 380,000 distinct CDR3 sequences, approximately 13% of which are singletons. Sequencing was performed on blood. The source is a man under 40 with Graves' hyperthyroidism that later progressed to Graves' ophthalmopathy.

In this sample, this clonotype turned up a few times. The gene calls are TRBV20-1 and TRBJ1-6, with TRBD1 identical over 7 bases. Germline values: CDR1 DFQATT, CDR2 SNEGSKA (reference sequence). V was pared by 6 bases and J by 10 bases, with 18 bases of the junction left unmatched. The CDR3 is 16 residues long. This chain's CDR3 is CSAPRQGVSVRSPLHF. The CDR3 nucleotides are TGCAGTGCCCCGAGACAGGGCGTCTCGGTGCGGTCACCCCTCCACTTT.

In this sample, this clonotype turned up a few times. The V gene is TRBV10-3, the J gene TRBJ2-2; the match to TRBD2 covers 9 bases. This CDR3 is built from 16 residues. V gave up 6 bases and J gave up 2 bases; unmatched junction bases: 7. Per the germline V gene, CDR1 is ENHRY and CDR2 is SYGVKD. The CDR3 loop is CAISDRLAENTGELFF. CDR3 coding DNA: TGTGCCATCAGCGACCGACTAGCGGAAAACACCGGGGAGCTGTTTTTT.

This clonotype was seen many times. The chain has TRBV6-5 and TRBJ1-4, with D maybe TRBD1 (6 bases). The CDR3 consists of 14 residues. Looked up from germline, CDR1 is MNHEY and CDR2 is SVGAGI. The ends were cut back, 0 bases at V and 7 bases at J, with 9 bases in the middle. CDR3 DNA sequence: TGTGCCAGCAGTTACTCGCCCAGGGGTGAAAAACTGTTTTTT. It encodes CASSYSPRGEKLFF.

This clonotype has at least ten counts. The V call is TRBV6-1, the J call TRBJ1-4; possibly TRBD1 for D (6 bases). The V and J ends lost 5 bases and 5 bases respectively, with 15 bases between them. This CDR3 is built from 15 residues. The germline gives CDR1 MNHNS, CDR2 SASEGT. The CDR3 DNA reads TGTGCCAGCAGTTTATCGACAGGAAAAAATGAAAAACTGTTTTTT. It codes for CASSLSTGKNEKLFF.

The genes are TRBV20-1 and TRBJ1-3; a possible D gene is TRBD1 (5 bases). Trimming pared 0 bases from V and 2 bases from J, leaving 14 bases between. CDR1 and CDR2 from the germline V gene are DFQATT and SNEGSKA (reference sequence). The CDR3 consists of 16 residues. CDR3 sequence: CSARDGGIGAGNTIYF. In DNA, the CDR3 is TGCAGTGCTAGAGATGGGGGAATTGGCGCTGGAAACACCATATATTTT.

This chain joins TRBV10-2 and TRBJ2-1, with D possibly matching TRBD1 (6 bases). Germline V gene lookup returns CDR1 WSHSY and CDR2 SAAADI. The V end was cut by 6 bases, the J end by 7 bases, with 13 bases between. This CDR3 is 13 amino acids long. The CDR3 DNA is TGCGCCAGCAGCCGAAACAGGGATAATGAGCAGTTCTTC. Amino acids: CASSRNRDNEQFF.

This clonotype was observed at least ten times. The J gene is TRBJ1-5, the V gene TRBV20-1; D unclear. CDR3 length: 13 amino acids. From germline, CDR1 is DFQATT and CDR2 SNEGSKA (reference sequence). The V and J ends lost 5 bases and 5 bases respectively, with 13 bases between them. The CDR3: CSAEKGLDQPQHF. DNA for the CDR3: TGCAGTGCTGAAAAGGGTTTGGATCAGCCCCAGCATTTT.

The chain combines TRBV20-1 with TRBJ2-1, with 13 bases lining up with TRBD2. V gave up 1 base and J gave up 7 bases; unmatched junction bases: 4. Germline V lookup: CDR1 DFQATT, CDR2 SNEGSKA (reference sequence). The CDR3 extends over 15 amino acids. The CDR3: CSARAGLAGHNEQFF. The CDR3 DNA reads as TGCAGTGCTAGAGCGGGACTAGCGGGGCATAATGAGCAGTTCTTC.

The sample holds many counts of this clonotype. The chain has TRBV5-6 and TRBJ1-1; D is perhaps TRBD1 (5 bases). Per the germline V gene, CDR1 is SGHDT and CDR2 is YYEEEE. V was shortened by 2 bases and J by 1 base, with 15 bases between the two germline ends. The CDR3 runs to 16 residues. The CDR3: CASSFPMTAPNTEAFF. As DNA, the CDR3 is TGTGCCAGCAGCTTCCCAATGACAGCCCCGAACACTGAAGCTTTCTTT.

This clonotype came up many times. The chain links TRBV20-1 to TRBJ1-1; D is possibly TRBD1 (5 bases). The germline V gene encodes CDR1 DFQATT and CDR2 SNEGSKA (reference sequence). This CDR3 is built from 17 residues. Trimming pared 0 bases from V and 2 bases from J, leaving 19 bases between. CDR3: CSARDLGRVGSNTEAFF. The CDR3 bases are TGCAGTGCTAGAGATCTCGGCAGGGTAGGGTCCAACACTGAAGCTTTCTTT.

This clonotype came up many times. The chain links TRBV5-1 to TRBJ2-3; 7 nucleotides line up with TRBD2. The J segment lost 2 bases and the V segment lost 2 bases, leaving 8 bases of the junction unmatched. Germline values: CDR1 SGHRS, CDR2 YFSETQ. This CDR3 is 16 amino acids long. This chain's CDR3 is CASSFALADSTDTQYF. The CDR3 nucleotides read TGCGCCAGCAGCTTTGCTCTAGCGGACTCCACAGATACGCAGTATTTT. Together with reference TRBV5-1 and TRBJ2-3, the CDR3 gives the full variable domain: KAGVTQTPRYLIKTRGQQVTLSCSPISGHRSVSWYQQTPGQGLQFLFEYFSETQRNKGNFPGRFSGRQFSNSRSEMNVSTLELGDSALYLCASSFALADSTDTQYFGPGTRLTVL.

This chain connects TRBV15 to TRBJ2-3; D may be TRBD1 (6 bases). Trimming removed 0 bases at V and 0 bases at J, with 13 bases between. CDR3 size: 17 residues. CDR1 is LNHNV, CDR2 YYDKDF, per germline (reference sequence). CDR3 amino acids: CATSRDLGGPSTDTQYF. CDR3 nucleotide sequence: TGTGCCACCAGCAGAGATCTTGGGGGCCCTAGCACAGATACGCAGTATTTT.

In this sample, this clonotype turned up a few times. The chain is built from TRBV7-9 and TRBJ2-2; 7 bases are shared with TRBD1. CDR1 is SEHNR and CDR2 is FQNEAQ in the germline V gene (reference sequence). CDR3 size: 16 residues. Germline trimming cut 1 base from V and 5 bases from J; bases unmatched to any gene: 7. This CDR3 is CASSLERQGWTGELFF. The CDR3 bases are TGTGCCAGCAGCTTAGAGAGACAGGGTTGGACCGGGGAGCTGTTTTTT.

This clonotype was seen ten or more times. The V and J genes are TRBV28 and TRBJ2-7, with D unclear. The V gene lost 5 bases and the J gene lost 2 bases, with 19 bases spanning the gap. CDR1 and CDR2 from the germline V gene are MDHEN and SYDVKM. The CDR3 is made up of 16 amino acids. CDR3 amino acids: CASSARLGMKTYEQYF. CDR3 nucleotides: TGTGCCAGCAGTGCGAGGTTAGGGATGAAAACCTACGAGCAGTACTTC.

This clonotype was detected a few times. V gene TRBV7-9 combines with J gene TRBJ2-3, with D perhaps given as TRBD1 or TRBD2 (6 bases each). The CDR3 is 15 amino acids. Trimming shortened V by 2 bases and J by 4 bases, and 13 bases separated the two germline ends. Germline V gives CDR1 SEHNR, CDR2 FQNEAQ (reference sequence). Written as DNA, the CDR3 is TGTGCCAGCAGCTTATTCTCCGGGGGCCCAGATACGCAGTATTTT. This sequence encodes CASSLFSGGPDTQYF. Looking up the rest from reference TRBV7-9 and TRBJ2-3 gives the full variable domain: DTGVSQNPRHKITKRGQNVTFRCDPISEHNRLYWYRQTLGQGPEFLTYFQNEAQLEKSRLLSDRFSAERPKGSFSTLEIQRTEQGDSAMYLCASSLFSGGPDTQYFGPGTRLTVL.

Concerning this clonotype: A much larger clonotype is one base distant, so this may be a read error. This chain joins TRBV2 and TRBJ2-5; D not resolved. This CDR3 comprises 13 residues. Germline-derived CDR1 and CDR2 are SNHLY and FYNNEI. In nucleotides, the CDR3 is TGTGCCGGCAGTGAAGACTTCCAGGAGACCCAGTACTTC. This gives the protein CAGSEDFQETQYF.

At least ten counts were recorded for this clonotype. The chain employs TRBV7-4 and TRBJ1-5; possible D gene TRBD1, 5 bases. CDR1 and CDR2 (germline): SGHVT, SQSDAQ. The CDR3 sequence is 15 residues long. V lost 5 bases and J 5 bases, leaving 16 bases between the germline ends. The CDR3 is CASSVGDWGDQPQHF. The DNA for the CDR3 is TGTGCCAGCAGCGTAGGTGACTGGGGGGATCAGCCCCAGCATTTT.

The chain combines TRBV27 with TRBJ1-5, with TRBD1 as a possible D gene (6 bases). Trimming took off 2 bases at V and 9 bases at J, with 14 bases between the two ends. Germline CDR1 MNHEY, CDR2 SMNVEV (reference sequence). This CDR3 region has 14 residues. CDR3 sequence: CASSLGRGARPQHF. Here the CDR3 DNA reads TGTGCCAGCAGTTTAGGGCGGGGGGCGAGGCCCCAGCATTTT.

This clonotype was seen repeatedly, ten times or more. The gene calls are TRBV28 and TRBJ2-7; 16 bases agree with TRBD2. Looked up from germline, CDR1 is MDHEN and CDR2 is SYDVKM. The trim removed 5 bases at V and 3 bases at J, leaving 16 bases unmatched. The CDR3 runs to 20 residues. DNA of the CDR3: TGTGCCAGCAGTATGGGACTAGCGGGGGGGCCCACTACGGAGGACTACGAGCAGTACTTC. Its protein is CASSMGLAGGPTTEDYEQYF.

This clonotype was seen a few times. This chain uses TRBV13 with TRBJ1-4, with D unclear. Trimming shortened V by 0 bases and J by 8 bases, and 10 bases separated the two germline ends. This CDR3 contains 14 residues. The V gene's germline CDR1 is PRHDT and CDR2 FYEKMQ (reference sequence). CDR3 residues: CASSLGRSWEKLFF. CDR3 in DNA: TGTGCCAGCAGCTTAGGACGGTCTTGGGAAAAACTGTTTTTT.

This clonotype was counted ten times or more. The CDR3 loop is CASSSRSGNTEAFF. CDR3 in DNA: TGTGCCAGCAGTTCCCGATCTGGGAACACTGAAGCTTTCTTT. This sequence joins TRBV7-6 and TRBJ1-1; D unclear. The CDR3 contains 14 residues. Germline loops: CDR1 SGHVS, CDR2 FNYEAQ. V was cut by 6 bases and J by 1 base, with 12 bases left in between.

There are many counts of this clonotype. V and J are TRBV20-1 and TRBJ1-1; TRBD1 is a possible D gene (5 bases). CDR1 and CDR2 from the germline V gene are DFQATT and SNEGSKA (reference sequence). V lost 4 bases to trimming and J lost 0 bases, with 9 bases between them. The CDR3 length is 13 residues. Written as DNA, the CDR3 is TGCAGTGCTACCCAGGGAATGAACACTGAAGCTTTCTTT. Protein: CSATQGMNTEAFF.